A selection of T cell receptor beta chains follows, all from one sample in a study of cytomegalovirus exposure and HLA in healthy donors. Measured with immunoSEQ multiplex PCR; TCRdb has only the in-frame clones, and not every one. The repertoire has approximately 170,000 clones, 68% of them found once; the top ten carry less than 3%. Specimen: PBMCs. These TCRs come from a woman aged 40 to 50 in good health and CMV-seropositive. CDR3s include the opening cysteine and the closing phenylalanine or tryptophan. D genes are given only for firm matches.

v_gene: TRBV6-4; j_gene: TRBJ2-3; d_gene: TRBD2; CDR3aa: CASSTSGRSTDTQYF; CDR3nt: TGTGCCAGCAGTACTAGCGGGCGGAGCACAGATACGCAGTATTTT
v_gene: TRBV28; j_gene: TRBJ2-7; d_gene: -; CDR3aa: CASSSGTPRAQYF; CDR3nt: TGTGCCAGCAGTTCCGGGACACCGCGTGCGCAGTACTTC
v_gene: TRBV6-6; j_gene: TRBJ2-7; d_gene: -; CDR3aa: CASSYSRSHDEQYF; CDR3nt: TGTGCCAGCAGTTACTCGCGGTCGCACGACGAGCAGTACTTC
v_gene: TRBV28; j_gene: TRBJ1-1; d_gene: -; CDR3aa: CASSLPRENTEAFF; CDR3nt: TGTGCCAGCAGCCTCCCGAGGGAGAACACTGAAGCTTTCTTT
v_gene: TRBV7-9; j_gene: TRBJ2-5; d_gene: TRBD2; CDR3aa: CASSFISGVETQYF; CDR3nt: TGTGCCAGCAGCTTTATTAGCGGGGTAGAGACCCAGTACTTC
v_gene: TRBV7-7; j_gene: TRBJ1-3; d_gene: -; CDR3aa: CASSLAQGPGNTIYF; CDR3nt: TGTGCTAGCAGCTTAGCGCAGGGGCCGGGAAACACCATATATTTT
v_gene: TRBV28; j_gene: TRBJ1-5; d_gene: TRBD1; CDR3aa: CASRTGGRQPQHF; CDR3nt: TGTGCCAGCAGGACAGGGGGCCGACAGCCCCAGCATTTT
v_gene: TRBV4-1; j_gene: TRBJ1-2; d_gene: -; CDR3aa: CASSQGTVVGYTF; CDR3nt: TGCGCCAGCAGCCAAGGAACAGTGGTAGGCTACACCTTC
v_gene: TRBV7-6; j_gene: TRBJ1-3; d_gene: -; CDR3aa: CASSSAGQSSGNTIYF; CDR3nt: TGTGCCAGCAGCTCGGCAGGACAGAGCTCTGGAAACACCATATATTTT
v_gene: TRBV9; j_gene: TRBJ2-2; d_gene: TRBD2; CDR3aa: CASSPRFSGSFGRGATGELFF; CDR3nt: TGTGCCAGCAGCCCTCGGTTTAGCGGGAGTTTTGGGAGAGGAGCCACCGGGGAGCTGTTTTTT
v_gene: TRBV9; j_gene: TRBJ1-1; d_gene: -; CDR3aa: CASSAGGGENTEAFF; CDR3nt: TGTGCCAGCAGCGCCGGGGGGGGTGAGAACACTGAAGCTTTCTTT
v_gene: TRBV7-2; j_gene: TRBJ1-2; d_gene: -; CDR3aa: CASSPAPGGYTF; CDR3nt: TGTGCCAGCAGTCCCGCCCCGGGGGGCTACACCTTC
v_gene: TRBV12-5; j_gene: TRBJ2-1; d_gene: -; CDR3aa: CASGLIQNYYNEQFF; CDR3nt: TGTGCTAGTGGTTTGATACAAAACTACTACAATGAGCAGTTCTTC
v_gene: TRBV2; j_gene: TRBJ2-5; d_gene: TRBD1; CDR3aa: CASSAGTGYETQYF; CDR3nt: TGTGCCAGCAGCGCCGGGACAGGTTATGAGACCCAGTACTTC
v_gene: TRBV18; j_gene: TRBJ2-7; d_gene: -; CDR3aa: CASSPGPAGNEQYF; CDR3nt: TGTGCCAGCTCACCCGGACCGGCCGGGAACGAGCAGTACTTC
v_gene: TRBV11-3; j_gene: TRBJ1-3; d_gene: TRBD1; CDR3aa: CASSRDRGNTIYF; CDR3nt: TGTGCCAGCAGCCGGGACAGGGGAAACACCATATATTTT